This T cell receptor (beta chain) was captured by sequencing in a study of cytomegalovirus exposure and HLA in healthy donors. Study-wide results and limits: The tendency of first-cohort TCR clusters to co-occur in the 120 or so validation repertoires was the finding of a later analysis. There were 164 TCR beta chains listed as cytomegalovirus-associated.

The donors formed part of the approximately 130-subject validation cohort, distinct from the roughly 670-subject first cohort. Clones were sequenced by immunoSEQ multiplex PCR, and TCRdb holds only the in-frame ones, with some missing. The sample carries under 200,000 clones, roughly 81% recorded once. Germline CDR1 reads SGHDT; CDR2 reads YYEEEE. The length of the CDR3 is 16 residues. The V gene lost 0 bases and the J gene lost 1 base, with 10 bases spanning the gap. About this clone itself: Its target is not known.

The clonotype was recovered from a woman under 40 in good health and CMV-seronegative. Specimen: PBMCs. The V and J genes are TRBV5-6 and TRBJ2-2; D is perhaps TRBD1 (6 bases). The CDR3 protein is CASSLAGALNTGELFF. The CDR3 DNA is TGTGCCAGCAGCTTGGCAGGGGCCCTGAACACCGGGGAGCTGTTTTTT.